Reported below is one T cell receptor (beta chain). The assay was immunoSEQ multiplex PCR, and TCRdb's table has in-frame clones only and misses some. The data hold some 180,000 clones, with roughly 88% observed a single time. The data stem from a study of blood T cell repertoires in COVID-19. Across the whole study: The cDNA or gDNA used as material had been derived from T cells, B-cell-depleted T cells, or PBMCs.

With 3 bases clipped from V and 3 bases from J, the junction kept 12 bases outside the gene matches. CDR3 length equals 17 residues. Germline V CDR1 and CDR2: KGHSH, LQKENI. The receptor was isolated from a human donor in a cohort sampled during active COVID-19. The J gene is TRBJ1-1, the V gene TRBV18, with 8 nucleotides matching TRBD1. What was sequenced was peripheral blood. Here the CDR3 DNA reads TGTGCCAGCTCACCGCAACTTAACAGGGGGTGGGACACTGAAGCTTTCTTT. Translated, it gives CASSPQLNRGWDTEAFF.